A single sample gave rise to the 28 T cell receptor beta chains below, sequenced in a study of T-cell reconstitution after alpha-beta-depleted transplantation in children. Unique molecular identifiers were incorporated into the prepared TCRbeta library. In TCRdb, the PCR reads were re-called with MiXCR into one record per CDR3 protein. Here the sample spans 480,000 or so distinct CDR3 sequences, under 12% being singletons. The starting material was PBMCs, obtained before TCRalphabeta/CD19-depleted stem cell transplant. Receptors were obtained from a child aged 2-15 years with inherited bone marrow failure, due to receive a stem cell transplant.

Concerning this clonotype: This sequence may be a read error, since a much larger clone differs from it by one base. The chain uses TRBV2 and TRBJ1-1; D is undetermined. The CDR3 has 13 amino acids. The germline V gene has CDR1 SNHLY and CDR2 FYNNEI. Trimming cost V 8 bases and J 1 base, with 11 bases left between them. CDR3 residues: CASFPKSNTEAFF. The CDR3 nucleotides read TGTGCCAGCTTTCCAAAATCGAACACTGAAGCTTTCTTT.

This clonotype has ten or more counts. The chain employs TRBV7-9 and TRBJ2-1; D unresolved. The CDR3 sequence is 14 residues long. In germline, CDR1 is SEHNR, CDR2 FQNEAQ (reference sequence). Trimming left V 0 bases short and J 3 bases short, with 6 bases between. Here the CDR3 reads CASSLATLYNEQFF. DNA for the CDR3: TGTGCCAGCAGCTTAGCGACTCTCTACAATGAGCAGTTCTTC.

This clonotype was picked up many times. The V gene is TRBV9, the J gene TRBJ2-2; TRBD2 matches at 9 bases. The J segment lost 1 base and the V segment lost 2 bases, leaving 12 bases of the junction unmatched. CDR1 is SGDLS and CDR2 is YYNGEE in the germline V gene. This CDR3 is 19 amino acids long. CDR3 protein: CASSVERWASGVNTGELFF. The CDR3 coding sequence is TGTGCCAGCAGCGTGGAGAGATGGGCTAGCGGGGTGAACACCGGGGAGCTGTTTTTT.

A remark on this clonotype: The junction departs from germline at one end; a sequencing error may be responsible. The chain has TRBV20-1 and TRBJ2-7; 16 bases are a match to TRBD2. This CDR3 contains 20 residues. Per the germline V gene, CDR1 is DFQATT and CDR2 is SNEGSKA (reference sequence). The CDR3 protein is CCARDQGGTSGRGFSYEQYF. The CDR3 coding sequence is TGCTGTGCTAGAGATCAGGGGGGGACTAGCGGGAGGGGCTTCTCCTACGAGCAGTACTTC.

In DNA, the CDR3 is TGCAGTGCTGGACTAGCGGCATACAATGAGCAGTTCTTC. The encoded protein is CSAGLAAYNEQFF. The chain has TRBV20-1 and TRBJ2-1; the match to TRBD2 covers 10 bases. Trimming removed 5 bases from V and 4 bases from J; junction bases left unmatched: 2. CDR3 length: 13 amino acids. The germline gives CDR1 DFQATT, CDR2 SNEGSKA (reference sequence).

This clonotype was counted many times. The chain is built from TRBV7-8 and TRBJ2-1; TRBD1 or TRBD2 may be the D gene (5 bases each). This CDR3 is 17 amino acids long. Germline V lookup: CDR1 SGHVS, CDR2 FQNEAQ. With 5 bases removed from V and 1 base from J, the gap between germline ends came to 18 bases. The CDR3 nucleotides read TGTGCCAGCAGCCTCGGGGTACAGGCCGCATCCTACAATGAGCAGTTCTTC. Translating gives CASSLGVQAASYNEQFF.

The chain joins TRBV28 to TRBJ2-7; 8 nucleotides align to TRBD2. The CDR3 is 15 amino acids. V shed 3 bases and J 2 bases; nucleotides not matched to a gene: 6. The germline V gene encodes CDR1 MDHEN and CDR2 SYDVKM. The DNA for the CDR3 is TGTGCCAGCAGTTTGTTTGAGACTAGCGCCTACGAGCAGTACTTC. It yields the protein CASSLFETSAYEQYF. Full variable domain (missing parts from reference TRBV28 and TRBJ2-7): DVKVTQSSRYLVKRTGEKVFLECVQDMDHENMFWYRQDPGLGLRLIYFSYDVKMKEKGDIPEGYSVSREKKERFSLILESASTNQTSMYLCASSLFETSAYEQYFGPGTRLTVT.

The V gene is TRBV7-9, the J gene TRBJ2-1; perhaps TRBD1 as D (5 bases). The CDR3 extends over 15 amino acids. Germline V CDR1 and CDR2: SEHNR, FQNEAQ (reference sequence). Trimming pared 1 base from V and 8 bases from J, leaving 15 bases between. CDR3 in DNA: TGTGCCAGCAGCTTAGGGGCGGAAGGGGCACATGAGCAGTTCTTC. Amino acids: CASSLGAEGAHEQFF. Full variable domain (outside the CDR3, taken from reference TRBV7-9 and TRBJ2-1): DTGVSQNPRHKITKRGQNVTFRCDPISEHNRLYWYRQTLGQGPEFLTYFQNEAQLEKSRLLSDRFSAERPKGSFSTLEIQRTEQGDSAMYLCASSLGAEGAHEQFFGPGTRLTVL.

In this sample, this clonotype turned up a few times. This sequence joins TRBV4-2 and TRBJ2-2, with 7 bases that match TRBD2. The germline V gene has CDR1 LGHNA and CDR2 YNFKEQ. V was clipped by 3 bases and J by 0 bases; unmatched bases: 13. This CDR3 has 19 residues. CDR3 in amino acids: CASSHPRSGTRPNTGELFF. For the CDR3, the DNA is TGTGCCAGCAGCCACCCCCGCAGCGGGACCCGGCCGAACACCGGGGAGCTGTTTTTT.

J is TRBJ2-5 and V is TRBV20-1; no reliable D call. The CDR3 consists of 11 residues. Germline CDR1 and CDR2: DFQATT and SNEGSKA (reference sequence). Trimming left V 2 bases short and J 2 bases short, with 3 bases between. CDR3 coding DNA: TGCAGTGCTAGATCACAAGAGACCCAGTACTTC. Protein product: CSARSQETQYF.

The CDR3 DNA reads TGCGCCAGCATCCGCGAGACGGTCTACAATGAGCAGTTCTTC. Its translation: CASIRETVYNEQFF. The chain combines TRBV10-2 with TRBJ2-1; D remains unclear. The CDR3 spans 14 residues. Germline values: CDR1 WSHSY, CDR2 SAAADI. V was shortened by 7 bases and J by 3 bases, with 13 bases between the two germline ends.

About this clonotype: Germline and junction disagree at one end, which may indicate a read error. The genes are TRBV3-1 and TRBJ2-5; D not resolved. This CDR3 comprises 13 residues. Germline V gene data show CDR1 as LGHDT and CDR2 as YNNKEL (reference sequence). CDR3 in DNA: TGTGCCAGCACCCAATTGGAGAAAGAGACCCAGTACTTC. Its translation is CASTQLEKETQYF.

This clonotype was found a few times. The CDR3 sequence is CAWSAFLGQPQHF. The CDR3, as DNA: TGTGCCTGGAGTGCTTTTCTCGGCCAGCCCCAGCATTTT. This rearrangement joins TRBV30 to TRBJ1-5; D gene ambiguous. Germline CDR1 is GTSNPN and CDR2 is SVGIG (reference sequence). Between the trimmed V and J ends, which lost 1 base and 7 bases, there was a span of 11 bases. This CDR3 region has 13 residues.

This clonotype appeared many times. The DNA for the CDR3 is TGCAGCGTTGAAACTAGCGGAGCCTACGAGCAGTACTTC. This gives the protein CSVETSGAYEQYF. V is TRBV29-1 and J is TRBJ2-7; 8 nucleotides match TRBD2. CDR1 and CDR2 (germline): SQVTM, ANQGSEA. V lost 2 bases and J lost 2; bases outside the gene matches: 2. The CDR3 is 13 amino acids.

In its sample, this clonotype was seen many times. This rearrangement joins TRBV20-1 to TRBJ2-5, with TRBD2 identical over 7 bases. The CDR3 consists of 13 residues. V lost 0 bases, J lost 7 bases, and 5 bases stayed unmatched. Germline lookup yields CDR1 DFQATT and CDR2 SNEGSKA (reference sequence). The CDR3 region has the DNA TGCAGTGCTAGAGAAACTAGCGTCGGGACCCAGTACTTC. Residues: CSARETSVGTQYF.

V gene TRBV19 combines with J gene TRBJ1-4, with 9 bases identical to TRBD1. Losses at the gene ends were 5 bases for V and 10 bases for J; bases not matched to a gene: 11. This CDR3 comprises 15 residues. The germline CDR1 and CDR2 sequences are LNHDA and SQIVND (reference sequence). CDR3 protein: CASSVYRDREGKLFF. Here the CDR3 DNA reads TGTGCCAGTAGTGTTTACCGGGACAGGGAGGGAAAACTGTTTTTT.

This clonotype was seen many times. The rearrangement joins TRBV28 to TRBJ1-5; 11 bases match TRBD1. The CDR3 is made up of 20 amino acids. Trimming removed 3 bases from V and 3 bases from J; junction bases left unmatched: 16. Germline V gene lookup returns CDR1 MDHEN and CDR2 SYDVKM. CDR3 sequence reads: CASSFRGGGQGAEVNQPQHF. DNA for the CDR3: TGTGCCAGCAGTTTTAGGGGGGGCGGACAGGGGGCGGAAGTCAATCAGCCCCAGCATTTT.

This clonotype was recorded many times. This rearrangement joins TRBV4-1 to TRBJ2-2, with a tentative D call TRBD2 (6 bases). The CDR3 loop spans 16 amino acids. V was clipped by 5 bases and J by 2 bases, with 15 bases between them. The germline gives CDR1 MGHRA, CDR2 YSYEKL. CDR3 loop: CASSGGSGLNTGELFF. The CDR3 coding sequence is TGCGCCAGCAGCGGGGGTAGCGGACTAAACACCGGGGAGCTGTTTTTT.

Remarks on this clonotype: This may come from a read error, since a much larger clone is one base off. The chain employs TRBV5-1 and TRBJ2-5; TRBD2 agrees at 10 bases. The CDR3 totals 18 residues. Germline trimming cut 0 bases from V and 5 bases from J; bases unmatched to any gene: 13. CDR1 is SGHRS and CDR2 is YFSETQ in the germline V gene. CDR3 in DNA: TGCGCCAGCAGCTTGGGATCTAGCGGGAGTACTTCTAGGGAGACCCAGTACTTC. This translates into CASSLGSSGSTSRETQYF.

This clonotype has ten or more counts. The rearrangement joins TRBV6-2 or TRBV6-3 to TRBJ2-6; D gene unclear. Germline V gives CDR1 MNHEY, CDR2 SVGEGT. Trimming took 10 bases from V and 0 from J, leaving 10 bases between them. The CDR3 contains 14 residues. The CDR3 reads CATTDHSGANVLTF. The DNA for the CDR3 is TGTGCCACAACGGACCACTCTGGGGCCAACGTCCTGACTTTC.

A remark on this clonotype: This clone may be a read error of a much larger clone one base away. The chain couples TRBV9 to TRBJ2-7; D perhaps matches TRBD1 (6 bases). This CDR3 spans 14 amino acids. Looked up from germline, CDR1 is SGDLS and CDR2 is YYNGEE. The CDR3 reads CPSSFRDIAYEQYF. The DNA of the CDR3 is TGTCCCAGCAGCTTCCGGGACATCGCCTACGAGCAGTACTTC.

The chain employs TRBV10-3 and TRBJ2-1; 8 nucleotides match TRBD2. V was pared by 4 bases and J by 7 bases, with 9 bases of the junction left unmatched. The CDR3 is 15 amino acids. The V gene's germline CDR1 is ENHRY and CDR2 SYGVKD. The chain's CDR3 is CAISGRSGSRNEQFF. CDR3 sequence (DNA): TGTGCCATCAGTGGACGGAGCGGGAGTCGGAATGAGCAGTTCTTC.

The table lists this clonotype with many counts. The V and J genes are TRBV4-3 and TRBJ1-2, with a tentative D call TRBD1 (5 bases). The CDR3 sequence is 13 residues long. Germline CDR1 reads LGHNA; CDR2 reads YSLEER. V lost 0 bases and J lost 7, with 9 bases in between. The CDR3, as DNA: TGCGCCAGCAGCCAAGATTGGGGGTTTGGCTACACCTTC. It encodes CASSQDWGFGYTF.

This clonotype was counted at least ten times. CDR3 amino acids: CASSFGSGELETQYF. The CDR3 region has the DNA TGTGCCAGCAGTTTTGGTAGCGGGGAACTAGAGACCCAGTACTTC. The chain uses TRBV28 and TRBJ2-5, with 8 bases fitting TRBD2. Germline V CDR1 and CDR2: MDHEN, SYDVKM. Germline trimming cut 3 bases from V and 4 bases from J; bases unmatched to any gene: 7. This CDR3 comprises 15 residues.

This clonotype was recorded many times. The rearrangement joins TRBV28 to TRBJ2-1, with 11 bases that match TRBD1. The ends lost 5 bases at V and 4 bases at J; junction bases unmatched: 4. The CDR3 is made up of 15 amino acids. From germline, CDR1 is MDHEN and CDR2 SYDVKM. The CDR3 coding sequence is TGTGCCAGCAGTGGGGACAGGGGGTTTTACAATGAGCAGTTCTTC. This codes for CASSGDRGFYNEQFF.

This clonotype was counted many times. The V gene is TRBV5-1, the J gene TRBJ2-5; 10 positions agree with TRBD1. V lost 7 bases and J lost 5; bases outside the gene matches: 14. The CDR3 totals 16 residues. Germline-derived CDR1 and CDR2 are SGHRS and YFSETQ. The CDR3 protein is CASRPTGTGVLETQYF. For the CDR3, the DNA is TGCGCCAGCCGACCTACCGGGACAGGGGTCTTGGAGACCCAGTACTTC.

The table lists this clonotype with many counts. The rearrangement joins TRBV6-5 to TRBJ2-7; D unresolved. The CDR3 loop spans 14 amino acids. V gave up 0 bases and J gave up 4 bases, with 10 bases separating them. In germline, CDR1 is MNHEY, CDR2 SVGAGI. The CDR3 DNA reads as TGTGCCAGCAGTTACTCGGCAGCCTCATACGAGCAGTACTTC. Amino acid sequence: CASSYSAASYEQYF.

There are many counts of this clonotype. This chain links TRBV20-1 with TRBJ1-5; no definite D call. The germline CDR1 and CDR2 sequences are DFQATT and SNEGSKA (reference sequence). The germline V and J ends were trimmed by 6 bases and 5 bases, with 11 bases remaining between them. The CDR3 is made up of 12 amino acids. The DNA for the CDR3 is TGCAGTGCAACCCCCCAATATCAGCCCCAGCATTTT. Its translation is CSATPQYQPQHF.